This TCR beta chain was observed in a study of neurological immune-mediated disorders. The team produced cDNA through 5'RACE using 10-nucleotide random UMIs. The output of every sequencing run exceeded 190 million TCR-beta sequences, derived from 15-18 subjects. Using its own MiXCR run on the 5' RACE reads, TCRdb lists one record per CDR3 protein. The sample has 45,000 to 65,000 distinct CDR3 sequences, 7% to 10% seen once. Time point described: longitudinal time-point 3. Healthy control samples came from blood bank volunteers in Maryland, USA. V lost 4 bases to trimming and J lost 3 bases, with 12 bases between them. Germline V lookup: CDR1 ENHRY, CDR2 SYGVKD. CDR3 size: 14 residues. Study results and limitations: The expanded clones of different subjects shared no CDR3 amino acid sequences (suggesting private repertoires in all groups).

This clonotype has just a few counts. The target antigen is unknown. The rearrangement links TRBV10-3 to TRBJ1-1; the D is unclear. The source of this sequence is a middle-aged woman in good health. The sample taken for sequencing was PBMCs. CDR3 coding DNA: TGTGCCATCAGTGCCCTCGAGGTGTACACTGAAGCTTTCTTT. Protein: CAISALEVYTEAFF.